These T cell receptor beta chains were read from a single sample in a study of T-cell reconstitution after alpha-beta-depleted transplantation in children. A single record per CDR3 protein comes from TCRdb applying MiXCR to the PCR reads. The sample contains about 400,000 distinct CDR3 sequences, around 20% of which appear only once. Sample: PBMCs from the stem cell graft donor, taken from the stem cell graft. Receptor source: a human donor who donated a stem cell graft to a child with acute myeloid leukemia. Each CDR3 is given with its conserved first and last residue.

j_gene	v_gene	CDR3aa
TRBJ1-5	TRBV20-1	CSAREGKAGGVPLDQPQHF
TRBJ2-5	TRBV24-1	CATSDFPWTGSQETQYF
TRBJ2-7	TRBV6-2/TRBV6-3	CASRDDTASYEQYF
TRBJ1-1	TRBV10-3	CAISVSTGGGTEAFF
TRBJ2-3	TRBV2	CASSEDLAADTQYF
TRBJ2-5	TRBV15	CATRTFGETQYF
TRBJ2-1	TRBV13	CASRLIPGLAVGRSSSYNEQFF
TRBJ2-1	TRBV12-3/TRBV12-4	CASRAGSGVTYNEQFF
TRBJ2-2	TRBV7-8	CASSYPPAGELFF
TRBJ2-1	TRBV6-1	CASSAGFGEEQFF
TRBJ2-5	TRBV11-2	CASRQSWAGLAGSETQYF
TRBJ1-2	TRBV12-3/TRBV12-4	CASSSGEYYGYTF
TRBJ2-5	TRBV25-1	CASSDARDRQETQYF
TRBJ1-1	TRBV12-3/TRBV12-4	CASSPTEGVNTEAFF
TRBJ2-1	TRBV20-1	CSAKLIAGDRANEQFF
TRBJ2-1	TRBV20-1	CSARDSGGAYNEQFF
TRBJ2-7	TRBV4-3	CASSQGDWTNYEQYF
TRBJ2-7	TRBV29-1	CSVGAFGYEQYF
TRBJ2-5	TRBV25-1	CASSTDRGQETQYF
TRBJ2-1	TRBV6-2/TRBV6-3	CASSYRLDNEQFF
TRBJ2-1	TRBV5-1	CASSSRVEQFF
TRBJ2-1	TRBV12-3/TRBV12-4	CASSRTDVNEQFF
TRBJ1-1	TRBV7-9	CASSLGDLGGTEAFF
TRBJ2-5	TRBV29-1	CSVEDEGPTVQETQYF
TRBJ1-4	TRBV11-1	CASSLALALQGSNEKLFF
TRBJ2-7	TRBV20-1	CSAQDYEQYF
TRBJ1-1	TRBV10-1	CASSDAGSATEAFF
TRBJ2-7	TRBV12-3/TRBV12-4	CASSLGLAGGPSYEQYF
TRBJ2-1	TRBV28	CASKPIIAESYNEQFF